This TCR beta chain was profiled in a study of T-cell reconstitution after alpha-beta-depleted transplantation in children. The TCRbeta library incorporated unique molecular identifiers. TCRdb used MiXCR to reprocess the PCR reads, holding one entry per CDR3 protein. The table records roughly 340,000 distinct CDR3 sequences, around 15% of them present only once. General study findings and limits: Expanded clones from the graft, numbering several hundred, reportedly supplied alpha-beta T cells about two months after transplant. In some patients, recipient T cells and intrathymic progenitors surviving conditioning explained high day-60 diversity. At one year after transplant, newly produced T cells mostly accounted for T-cell counts and diversity.

In germline, CDR1 is SQVTM, CDR2 ANQGSEA. The CDR3 length is 13 residues. V was cut by 2 bases and J by 0 bases, with 8 bases left in between. This clonotype was found a few times. The target antigen is unknown. This specimen consisted of PBMCs, mostly from graft donor cells, obtained 360 days after TCRalphabeta/CD19-depleted stem cell transplant. The sequence derives from a male patient aged 2 to 10 who had a stem cell transplant for acute lymphoblastic leukemia, so the T cells may come from the graft donor. The V and J genes are TRBV29-1 and TRBJ2-7, with D hard to call. CDR3: CSVEFQSSYEQYF. The CDR3 bases are TGCAGCGTTGAATTCCAGAGCTCCTACGAGCAGTACTTC.